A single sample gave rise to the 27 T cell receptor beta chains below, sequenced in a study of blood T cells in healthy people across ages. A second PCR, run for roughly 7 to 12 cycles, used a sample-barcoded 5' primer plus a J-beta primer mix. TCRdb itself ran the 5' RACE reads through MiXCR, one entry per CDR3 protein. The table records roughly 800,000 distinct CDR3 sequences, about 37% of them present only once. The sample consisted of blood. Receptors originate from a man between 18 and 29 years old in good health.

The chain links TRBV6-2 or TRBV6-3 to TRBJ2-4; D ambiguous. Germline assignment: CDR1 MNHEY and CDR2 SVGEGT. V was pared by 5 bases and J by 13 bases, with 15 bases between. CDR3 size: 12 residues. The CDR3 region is CASSHTRVIQYF. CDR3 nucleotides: TGTGCCAGCAGTCATACTCGGGTAATCCAGTACTTC.

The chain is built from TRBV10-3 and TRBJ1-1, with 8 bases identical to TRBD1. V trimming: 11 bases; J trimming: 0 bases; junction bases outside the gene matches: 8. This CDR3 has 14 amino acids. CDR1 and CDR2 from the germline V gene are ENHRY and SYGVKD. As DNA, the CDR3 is TGTGCCGCCGGGACAGGACTGATGAACACTGAAGCTTTCTTT. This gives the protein CAAGTGLMNTEAFF.

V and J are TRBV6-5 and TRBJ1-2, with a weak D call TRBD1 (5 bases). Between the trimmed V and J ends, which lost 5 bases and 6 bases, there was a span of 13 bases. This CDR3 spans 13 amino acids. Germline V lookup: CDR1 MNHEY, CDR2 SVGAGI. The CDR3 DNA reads TGTGCCAGCAGTGAGCATCAGGGCAATGGCTACACCTTC. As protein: CASSEHQGNGYTF.

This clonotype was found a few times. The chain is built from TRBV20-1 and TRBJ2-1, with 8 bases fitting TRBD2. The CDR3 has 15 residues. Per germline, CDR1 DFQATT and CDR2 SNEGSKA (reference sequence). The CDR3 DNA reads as TGCAGAGCGAGGGTTCGGGGGGGCGACTACAATGAGCAGTTCTTC. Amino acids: CRARVRGGDYNEQFF.

The CDR3 here is CASSQVPRGLSEQFF. DNA for the CDR3: TGTGCCAGCAGCCAAGTTCCCAGGGGGCTGAGTGAGCAGTTCTTC. V usage is TRBV14 and J usage is TRBJ2-1; 8 positions agree with TRBD1. The V gene end was trimmed by 1 base and the J gene end by 9 bases; junction bases not matched to a gene: 8. CDR1 SGHDN and CDR2 FVKESK come from the germline V gene. This CDR3 contains 15 residues.

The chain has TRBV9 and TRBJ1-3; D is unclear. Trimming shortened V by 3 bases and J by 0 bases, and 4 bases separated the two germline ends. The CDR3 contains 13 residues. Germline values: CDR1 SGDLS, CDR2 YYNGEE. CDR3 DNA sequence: TGTGCCAGCAGCGATAACTCTGGAAACACCATATATTTT. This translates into CASSDNSGNTIYF.

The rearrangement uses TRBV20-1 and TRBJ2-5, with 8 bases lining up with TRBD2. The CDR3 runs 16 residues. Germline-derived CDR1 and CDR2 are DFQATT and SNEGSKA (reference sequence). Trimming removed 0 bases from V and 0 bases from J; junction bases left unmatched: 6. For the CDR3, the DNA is TGCAGTGCTAGAGATGGCCAGCGGGGGAACCAAGAGACCCAGTACTTC. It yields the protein CSARDGQRGNQETQYF.

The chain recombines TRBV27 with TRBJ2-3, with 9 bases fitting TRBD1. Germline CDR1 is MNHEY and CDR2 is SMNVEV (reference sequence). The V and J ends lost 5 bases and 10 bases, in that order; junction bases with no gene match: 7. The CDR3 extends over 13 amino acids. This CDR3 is CASSHGQGSPQYF. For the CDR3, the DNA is TGTGCCAGCAGTCATGGACAGGGGTCTCCGCAGTATTTT.

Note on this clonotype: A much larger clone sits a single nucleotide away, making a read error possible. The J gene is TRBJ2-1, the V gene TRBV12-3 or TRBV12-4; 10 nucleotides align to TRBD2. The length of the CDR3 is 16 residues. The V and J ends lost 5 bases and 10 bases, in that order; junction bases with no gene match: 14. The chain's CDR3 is CASSLRTSGYSYEQFF. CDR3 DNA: TGTGCCAGCAGTCTGAGGACTAGCGGCTACTCCTACGAGCAGTTCTTC.

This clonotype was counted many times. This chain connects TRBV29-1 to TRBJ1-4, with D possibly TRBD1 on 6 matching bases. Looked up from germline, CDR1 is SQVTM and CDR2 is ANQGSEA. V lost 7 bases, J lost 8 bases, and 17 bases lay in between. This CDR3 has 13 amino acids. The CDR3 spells CSAQQGLGEKLFF. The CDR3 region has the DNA TGCAGCGCACAACAGGGATTAGGAGAAAAACTGTTTTTT.

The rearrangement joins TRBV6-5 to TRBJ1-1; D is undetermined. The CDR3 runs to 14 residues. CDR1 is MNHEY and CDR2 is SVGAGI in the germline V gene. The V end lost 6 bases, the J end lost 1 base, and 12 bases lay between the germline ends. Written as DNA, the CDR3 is TGTGCCAGCAGCCCAAGGGTGACGAACACTGAAGCTTTCTTT. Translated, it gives CASSPRVTNTEAFF.

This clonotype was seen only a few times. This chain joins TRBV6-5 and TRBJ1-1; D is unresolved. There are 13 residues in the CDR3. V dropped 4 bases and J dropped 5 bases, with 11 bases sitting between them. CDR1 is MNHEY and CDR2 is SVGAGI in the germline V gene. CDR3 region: CASSLGPGTEAFF. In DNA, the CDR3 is TGTGCCAGCAGTTTAGGGCCCGGGACTGAAGCTTTCTTT.

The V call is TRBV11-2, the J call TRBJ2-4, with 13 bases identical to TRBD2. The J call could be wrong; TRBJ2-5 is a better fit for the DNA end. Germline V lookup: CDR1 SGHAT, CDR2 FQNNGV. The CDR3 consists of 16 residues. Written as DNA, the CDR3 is TGTGCCAGCAGCGTCGGGACTAGCGGGGAGGGAGAGACCCAGTACTTC. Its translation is CASSVGTSGEGETQYF.

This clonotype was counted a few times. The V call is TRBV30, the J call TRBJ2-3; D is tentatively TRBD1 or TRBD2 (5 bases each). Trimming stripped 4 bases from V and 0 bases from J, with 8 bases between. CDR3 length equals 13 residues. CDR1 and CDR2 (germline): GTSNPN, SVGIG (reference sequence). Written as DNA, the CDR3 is TGTGCCTGGATGGGGGTTAGCACAGATACGCAGTATTTT. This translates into CAWMGVSTDTQYF.

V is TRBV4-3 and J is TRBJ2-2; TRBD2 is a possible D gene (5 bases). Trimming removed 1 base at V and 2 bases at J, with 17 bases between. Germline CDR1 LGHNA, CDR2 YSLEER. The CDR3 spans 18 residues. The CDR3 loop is CASSQAPRAMGNTGELFF. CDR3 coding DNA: TGCGCCAGCAGCCAAGCCCCGCGGGCGATGGGTAACACCGGGGAGCTGTTTTTT.

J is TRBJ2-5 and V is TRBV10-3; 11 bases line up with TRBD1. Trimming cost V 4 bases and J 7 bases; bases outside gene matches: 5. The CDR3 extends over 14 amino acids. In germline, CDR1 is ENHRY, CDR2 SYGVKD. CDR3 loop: CAISGTGGLGTQYF. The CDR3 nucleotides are TGTGCCATCAGTGGGACAGGGGGCTTGGGGACCCAGTACTTC.

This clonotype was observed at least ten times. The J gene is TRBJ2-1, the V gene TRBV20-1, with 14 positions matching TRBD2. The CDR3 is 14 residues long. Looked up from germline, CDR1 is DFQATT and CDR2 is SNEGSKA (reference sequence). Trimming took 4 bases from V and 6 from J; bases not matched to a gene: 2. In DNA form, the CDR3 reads TGCAGTGCTATGACTAGCGGGGGGGCCAATGAGCAGTTCTTC. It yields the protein CSAMTSGGANEQFF.

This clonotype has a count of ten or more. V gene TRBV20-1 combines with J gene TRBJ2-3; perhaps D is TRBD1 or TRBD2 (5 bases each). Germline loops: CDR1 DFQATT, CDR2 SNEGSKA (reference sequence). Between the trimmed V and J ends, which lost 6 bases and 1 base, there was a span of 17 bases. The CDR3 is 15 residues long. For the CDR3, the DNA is TGCAGTGCCGCGCCCATGGGGGTGGGCACAGATACGCAGTATTTT. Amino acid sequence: CSAAPMGVGTDTQYF.

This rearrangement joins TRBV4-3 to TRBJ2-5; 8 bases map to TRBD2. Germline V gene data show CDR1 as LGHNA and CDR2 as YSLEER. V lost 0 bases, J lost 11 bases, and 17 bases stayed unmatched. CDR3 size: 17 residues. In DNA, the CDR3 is TGCGCCAGCAGCCAAGATGCCCCTCGGGGGGGCTACAATGAGCAGTACTTC. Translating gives CASSQDAPRGGYNEQYF.

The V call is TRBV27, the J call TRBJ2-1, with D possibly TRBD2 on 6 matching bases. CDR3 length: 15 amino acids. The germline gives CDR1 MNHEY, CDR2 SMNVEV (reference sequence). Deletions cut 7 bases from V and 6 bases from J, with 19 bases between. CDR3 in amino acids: CASTQTGGISNEQFF. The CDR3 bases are TGTGCCAGCACCCAGACCGGGGGAATCTCCAATGAGCAGTTCTTC.

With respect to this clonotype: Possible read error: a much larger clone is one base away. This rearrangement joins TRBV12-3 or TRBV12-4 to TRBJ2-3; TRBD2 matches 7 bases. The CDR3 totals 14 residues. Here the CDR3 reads CASSSRDYADAQYF. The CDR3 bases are TGTGCCAGCAGTTCCCGGGACTATGCAGATGCGCAGTATTTT.

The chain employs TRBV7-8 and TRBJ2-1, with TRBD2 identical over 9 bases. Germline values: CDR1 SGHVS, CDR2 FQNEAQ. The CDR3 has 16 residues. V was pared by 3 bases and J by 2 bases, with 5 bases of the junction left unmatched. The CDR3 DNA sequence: TGTGCCAGCAGCTTGGAGGCGGGAGGGGCCTACAATGAGCAGTTCTTC. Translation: CASSLEAGGAYNEQFF.

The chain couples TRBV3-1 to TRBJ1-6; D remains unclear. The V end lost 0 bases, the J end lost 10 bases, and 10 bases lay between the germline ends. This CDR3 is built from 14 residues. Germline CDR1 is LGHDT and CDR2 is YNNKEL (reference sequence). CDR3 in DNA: TGTGCCAGCAGCCAAGATCCCCCGGGGTCACCCCTCCACTTT. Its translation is CASSQDPPGSPLHF.

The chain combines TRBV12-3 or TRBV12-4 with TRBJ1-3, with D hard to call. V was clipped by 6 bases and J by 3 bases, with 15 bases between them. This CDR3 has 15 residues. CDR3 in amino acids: CASRIRETLGNTIYF. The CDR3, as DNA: TGTGCCAGCAGGATCCGGGAGACCCTTGGAAACACCATATATTTT.

CDR3 amino acids: CASSGVGNSRYEQYF. CDR3 nucleotide sequence: TGTGCCAGCAGTGGGGTCGGAAATTCGCGCTACGAGCAGTACTTC. The V gene is TRBV28, the J gene TRBJ2-5; no definite D call. Matching the DNA end better, TRBJ2-7 makes the J call doubtful. Per the germline V gene, CDR1 is MDHEN and CDR2 is SYDVKM. The length of the CDR3 is 15 residues.

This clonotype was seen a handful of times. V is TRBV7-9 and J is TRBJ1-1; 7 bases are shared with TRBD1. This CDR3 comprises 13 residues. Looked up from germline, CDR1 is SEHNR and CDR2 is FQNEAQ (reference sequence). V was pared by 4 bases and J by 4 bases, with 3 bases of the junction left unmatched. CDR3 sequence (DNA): TGTGCCAGCAGCTACGGACAGGTCACTGAAGCTTTCTTT. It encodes CASSYGQVTEAFF.

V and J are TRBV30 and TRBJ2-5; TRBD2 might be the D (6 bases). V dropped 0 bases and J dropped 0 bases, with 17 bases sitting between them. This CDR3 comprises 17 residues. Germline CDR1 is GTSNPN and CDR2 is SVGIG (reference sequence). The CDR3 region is CAWSVFVAGLYQETQYF. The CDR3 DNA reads TGTGCCTGGAGTGTATTCGTTGCGGGGTTGTACCAAGAGACCCAGTACTTC.